The 8 T cell receptor beta chains below come from one sample, sequenced in a study of CD8 T cells in ankylosing spondylitis. TCRdb re-called the 5' RACE reads through MiXCR, storing one row per CDR3 protein. The sample shows 230,000 or so distinct CDR3 sequences, 15% to 20% of them seen only once. The source material was blood, either unsorted or a sorted T cell fraction (not recorded which). The origin of the receptors is a male donor with ankylosing spondylitis or in good health (not recorded which).

This clonotype has more than one count but fewer than ten. The CDR3 coding sequence is TGCAGTGCTAGAGGTCAGCGGGAGGGCCCCTACGAGCAGTACTTC. Its translation is CSARGQREGPYEQYF. This chain uses TRBV20-1 with TRBJ2-7, with 10 bases matching TRBD2. Trimming at V came to 1 base and at J to 2 bases, leaving 5 bases not matched to a gene. Germline CDR1 and CDR2: DFQATT and SNEGSKA (reference sequence). The length of the CDR3 is 15 residues.

V usage is TRBV6-1 and J usage is TRBJ1-1; possible D gene TRBD1, 6 bases. This CDR3 contains 16 residues. Between the trimmed V and J ends, which lost 6 bases and 0 bases, there was a span of 17 bases. Germline CDR1 MNHNS, CDR2 SASEGT. CDR3 in amino acids: CASRDPFRQVNTEAFF. CDR3 nucleotides: TGTGCCAGCAGAGATCCCTTCCGACAGGTGAACACTGAAGCTTTCTTT.

V and J are TRBV7-9 and TRBJ2-3; D possibly uses TRBD1 or TRBD2 (5 bases each). V was clipped by 5 bases and J by 6 bases, with 21 bases between them. Germline lookup yields CDR1 SEHNR and CDR2 FQNEAQ (reference sequence). This CDR3 spans 16 amino acids. CDR3 region: CASSPPDSIQRDTQYF. DNA for the CDR3: TGTGCCAGCAGCCCCCCCGACAGTATCCAGCGGGATACGCAGTATTTT.

This clonotype was observed a handful of times. This sequence joins TRBV5-1 and TRBJ2-1; TRBD1 matches 7 bases. CDR3 length: 13 amino acids. Germline V gene data show CDR1 as SGHRS and CDR2 as YFSETQ. Trimming at V came to 0 bases and at J to 9 bases, leaving 3 bases not matched to a gene. The CDR3 bases are TGCGCCAGCAGCTTGGGACAGGGCATTGAGCAGTTCTTC. The encoded protein is CASSLGQGIEQFF.

The CDR3 loop reads CASSPLGVAGASYNEQFF. The CDR3, as DNA: TGTGCCAGCAGTCCCCTCGGGGTAGCGGGAGCTTCCTACAATGAGCAGTTCTTC. The chain has TRBV27 and TRBJ2-1; the match to TRBD2 covers 9 bases. Trimming cost V 5 bases and J 1 base; bases outside gene matches: 12. CDR3 size: 18 residues. Germline CDR1 is MNHEY and CDR2 is SMNVEV (reference sequence).

This clonotype was observed a few times. The rearrangement joins TRBV6-1 to TRBJ2-1; 11 bases fit TRBD2. Germline CDR1 and CDR2: MNHNS and SASEGT. This CDR3 is 16 amino acids long. J lost 7 bases, V lost 3 bases, and 8 bases had no gene match. The chain's CDR3 is CASSEEVAGGPNEQFF. CDR3 bases: TGTGCCAGCAGTGAGGAGGTAGCGGGAGGGCCAAATGAGCAGTTCTTC.

V and J are TRBV12-3 or TRBV12-4 and TRBJ2-7; perhaps TRBD2 as D (7 bases). CDR3 length: 13 amino acids. The ends were cut back, 1 base at V and 11 bases at J, with 15 bases in the middle. CDR3 loop: CASSLVNREGKYF. CDR3 nucleotide sequence: TGTGCCAGCAGTTTAGTCAACAGGGAGGGCAAGTACTTC.

The V and J genes are TRBV29-1 and TRBJ2-7; 16 bases match TRBD2. V was clipped by 3 bases and J by 5 bases; unmatched bases: 7. Germline CDR1 is SQVTM and CDR2 is ANQGSEA. CDR3 size: 16 residues. The chain's CDR3 is CSVEGTSGRVHNEQYF. In nucleotides, the CDR3 is TGCAGCGTTGAGGGGACTAGCGGGAGGGTACATAACGAGCAGTACTTC.